What follows are 10 T cell receptor beta chains derived from one specimen sequenced in a study of monozygotic twins with cystic fibrosis. The data were produced by immunoSEQ multiplex PCR, yet TCRdb's version contains in-frame clones alone and is incomplete. The sample includes tens of thousands of clones, 90% of them seen just once. The specimen was blood. The receptors originated from a girl aged 2-10 years with cystic fibrosis.

The chain joins TRBV7-3 to TRBJ1-1; 9 bases line up with TRBD1. The junction had 5 bases not matched to a gene; V was cut back by 1 base and J by 5 bases. CDR3 length: 15 residues. Germline assignment: CDR1 SGHTA and CDR2 FQGTGA. This chain's CDR3 is CASSLSGQGSTEAFF. CDR3 nucleotide sequence: TGTGCCAGCAGCTTAAGCGGACAGGGGAGTACTGAAGCTTTCTTT. The full variable domain, with the rest looked up from reference TRBV7-3 and TRBJ1-1, is GAGVSQTPSNKVTEKGKYVELRCDPISGHTALYWYRQSLGQGPEFLIYFQGTGAADDSGLPNDRFFAVRPEGSVSTLKIQRTERGDSAVYLCASSLSGQGSTEAFFGQGTRLTVV.

The rearrangement joins TRBV6-8 to TRBJ2-3; D uncertain. V was trimmed by 5 bases and J by 4 bases, leaving 16 bases between them. This CDR3 region has 15 residues. Per the germline V gene, CDR1 is MNHGY and CDR2 is SAAAGT. CDR3 bases: TGTGCCAGCAGTCGCCGGGCCGCGGCCCCAGATACGCAGTATTTT. Its translation: CASSRRAAAPDTQYF.

The J gene is TRBJ2-2, the V gene TRBV7-2; possible D gene TRBD2, 5 bases. Germline CDR1 SGHTA, CDR2 FQGNSA. V was clipped by 2 bases and J by 4 bases, with 17 bases between them. The CDR3 runs 17 residues. CDR3 residues: CASSLSIPGSGTGELFF. CDR3 coding DNA: TGTGCCAGCAGCTTATCGATTCCGGGGTCGGGCACCGGGGAGCTGTTTTTT.

The chain has TRBV29-1 and TRBJ2-5; 7 positions agree with TRBD1. Germline CDR1 SQVTM, CDR2 ANQGSEA. The length of the CDR3 is 13 residues. V lost 7 bases and J lost 1; bases outside the gene matches: 6. The DNA for the CDR3 is TGCAGCGCATCGACAGGGCTCCAAGAGACCCAGTACTTC. This translates into CSASTGLQETQYF.

The chain is built from TRBV27 and TRBJ1-5; D unclear. The germline CDR1 and CDR2 sequences are MNHEY and SMNVEV (reference sequence). The CDR3 sequence is 14 residues long. This CDR3 is CATATRYSNQPQHF. CDR3 nucleotide sequence: TGTGCTACAGCTACACGGTATAGCAATCAGCCCCAGCATTTT.

The CDR3 reads CASRGADYEQYF. The CDR3 region has the DNA TGTGCCAGCAGGGGGGCAGACTACGAGCAGTACTTC. The rearrangement joins TRBV2 to TRBJ2-7; D perhaps matches TRBD1 (6 bases). The CDR3 runs to 12 residues. Between the trimmed V and J ends, which lost 6 bases and 3 bases, there was a span of 9 bases. Germline V gives CDR1 SNHLY, CDR2 FYNNEI. Full variable domain (missing parts from reference TRBV2 and TRBJ2-7): EPEVTQTPSHQVTQMGQEVILRCVPISNHLYFYWYRQILGQKVEFLVSFYNNEISEKSEIFDDQFSVERPDGSNFTLKIRSTKLEDSAMYFCASRGADYEQYFGPGTRLTVT.

DNA for the CDR3: TGTGCCAGCCCTGAACAGGGGGCCGGCAATGAGCAGTTCTTC. Translating it yields CASPEQGAGNEQFF. The chain carries TRBV7-9 and TRBJ2-1, with 9 bases aligning to TRBD1. The CDR3 covers 14 residues. The germline CDR1 and CDR2 sequences are SEHNR and FQNEAQ (reference sequence). The V segment lost 8 bases and the J segment 6 bases; nucleotides outside the gene matches: 8.

The V call is TRBV4-3, the J call TRBJ2-5, with TRBD2 matching over 8 bases. The J segment lost 5 bases and the V segment lost 1 base, leaving 12 bases of the junction unmatched. Germline lookup yields CDR1 LGHNA and CDR2 YSLEER. The CDR3 extends over 17 amino acids. The CDR3 coding sequence is TGCGCCAGCAGCCAAGTGCCTAGCGGGTATAGGTGGGAGACCCAGTACTTC. Encoded protein: CASSQVPSGYRWETQYF.

The V gene is TRBV7-2, the J gene TRBJ2-7, with D unresolved. This CDR3 region has 15 residues. The germline V gene encodes CDR1 SGHTA and CDR2 FQGNSA. Trimming removed 1 base from V and 1 base from J, with 11 bases in between. CDR3 in amino acids: CASSLEGTGSYEQYF. The CDR3 DNA is TGTGCCAGCAGCTTAGAGGGAACGGGTTCCTACGAGCAGTACTTC.

The chain employs TRBV9 and TRBJ1-4; no clear D. This CDR3 region has 13 residues. V dropped 0 bases and J dropped 8 bases, with 8 bases sitting between them. Germline assignment: CDR1 SGDLS and CDR2 YYNGEE. DNA of the CDR3: TGTGCCAGCAGCGTAGGCGTCGGGGAAAAACTGTTTTTT. This sequence encodes CASSVGVGEKLFF.